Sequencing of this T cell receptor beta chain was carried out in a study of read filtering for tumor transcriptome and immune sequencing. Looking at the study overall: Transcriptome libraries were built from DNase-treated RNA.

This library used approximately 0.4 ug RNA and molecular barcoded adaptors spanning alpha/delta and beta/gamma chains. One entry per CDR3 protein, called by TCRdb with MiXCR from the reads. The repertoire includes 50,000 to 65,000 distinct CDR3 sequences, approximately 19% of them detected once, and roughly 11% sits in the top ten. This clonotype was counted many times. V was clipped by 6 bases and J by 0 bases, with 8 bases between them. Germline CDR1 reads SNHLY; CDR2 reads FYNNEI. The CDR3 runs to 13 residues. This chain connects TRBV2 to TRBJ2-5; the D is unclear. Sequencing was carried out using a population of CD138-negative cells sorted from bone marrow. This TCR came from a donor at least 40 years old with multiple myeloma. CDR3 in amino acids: CASRATYQETQYF. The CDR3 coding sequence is TGTGCCAGCAGGGCCACCTACCAAGAGACCCAGTACTTC. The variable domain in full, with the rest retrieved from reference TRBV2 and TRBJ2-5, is EPEVTQTPSHQVTQMGQEVILRCVPISNHLYFYWYRQILGQKVEFLVSFYNNEISEKSEIFDDQFSVERPDGSNFTLKIRSTKLEDSAMYFCASRATYQETQYFGPGTRLLVL.